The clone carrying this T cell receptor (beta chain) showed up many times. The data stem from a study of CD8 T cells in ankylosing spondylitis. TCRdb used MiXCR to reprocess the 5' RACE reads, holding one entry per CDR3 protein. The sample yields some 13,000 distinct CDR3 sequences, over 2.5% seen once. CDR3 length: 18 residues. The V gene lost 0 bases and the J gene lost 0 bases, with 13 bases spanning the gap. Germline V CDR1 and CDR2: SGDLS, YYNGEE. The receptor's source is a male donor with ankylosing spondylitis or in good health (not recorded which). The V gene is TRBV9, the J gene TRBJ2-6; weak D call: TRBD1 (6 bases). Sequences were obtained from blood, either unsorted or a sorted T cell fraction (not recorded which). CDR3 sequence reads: CASSVEGGRLSGANVLTF. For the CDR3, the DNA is TGTGCCAGCAGCGTAGAAGGGGGTCGCCTCTCTGGGGCCAACGTCCTGACTTTC.